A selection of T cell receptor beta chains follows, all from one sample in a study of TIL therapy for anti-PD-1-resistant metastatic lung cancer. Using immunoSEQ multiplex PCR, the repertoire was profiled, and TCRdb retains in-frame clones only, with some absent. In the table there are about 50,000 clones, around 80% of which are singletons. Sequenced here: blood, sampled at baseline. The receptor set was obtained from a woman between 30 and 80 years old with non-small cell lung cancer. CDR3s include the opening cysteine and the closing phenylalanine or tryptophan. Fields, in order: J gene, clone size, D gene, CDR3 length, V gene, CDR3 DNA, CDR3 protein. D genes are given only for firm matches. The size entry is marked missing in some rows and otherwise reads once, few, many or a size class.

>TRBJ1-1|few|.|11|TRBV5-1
TGCGCCAGCAGCTTGGGACCTGAAGCTTTCTTT
CASSLGPEAFF
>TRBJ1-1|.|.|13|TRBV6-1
TGTGCCAGCAGTGAAGGAGTTCTCACTGAAGCTTTCTTT
CASSEGVLTEAFF
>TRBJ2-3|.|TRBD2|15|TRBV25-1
TGTGCCAGCAGCCGACTAGCGGGAGTCACAGATACGCAGTATTTT
CASSRLAGVTDTQYF
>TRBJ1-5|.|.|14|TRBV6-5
TGTGCCAGCAGTTTTACAGGTCCTAATCAGCCCCAGCATTTT
CASSFTGPNQPQHF
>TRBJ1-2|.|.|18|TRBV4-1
TGCGCCAGCAGCCAAGATCTACGGGGTCTCTCCTCTAACTATGGCTACACCTTC
CASSQDLRGLSSNYGYTF
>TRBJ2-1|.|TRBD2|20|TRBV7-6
TGTGCCAGCAGCCAAGTACCGGGACTAGCGGTAGTTAGCTCCTACAATGAGCAGTTCTTC
CASSQVPGLAVVSSYNEQFF
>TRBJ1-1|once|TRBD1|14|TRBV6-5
TGTGCCAGCAGTACACAGGGGGCGAGTACTGAAGCTTTCTTT
CASSTQGASTEAFF
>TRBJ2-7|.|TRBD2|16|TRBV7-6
TGTGCCAGCAGCTTGGGGACTAGCGGGGGGACCTACGAGCAGTACTTC
CASSLGTSGGTYEQYF
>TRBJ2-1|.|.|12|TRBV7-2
TGTGCCAGCAGCTTAGGTCGCAATGAGCAGTTCTTC
CASSLGRNEQFF
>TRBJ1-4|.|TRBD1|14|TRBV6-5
TGTGCCAGCAGCCCGGACAGGGTAGTAGAAAAACTGTTTTTT
CASSPDRVVEKLFF
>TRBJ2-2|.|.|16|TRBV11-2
TGTGCCAGCAGCTTATTCGGCGTTCGTAAAACCGGGGAGCTGTTTTTT
CASSLFGVRKTGELFF
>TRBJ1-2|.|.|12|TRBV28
TGTGCCAGCAGTTTATGGTCCTATGGCTACACCTTC
CASSLWSYGYTF
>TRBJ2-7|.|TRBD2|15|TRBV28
TGTGCCAGCAGTTTCCTGGCTAGCGGGGGGTACGAGCAGTACTTC
CASSFLASGGYEQYF
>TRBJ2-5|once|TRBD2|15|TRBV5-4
TGTGCCAGCAGCCTTAGAATAGCGGGACAAGAGACCCAGTACTTC
CASSLRIAGQETQYF
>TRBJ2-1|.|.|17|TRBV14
TGTGCCAGCAGCCAAAGAATGTTTGGGGGGGCCCACAATGAGCAGTTCTTC
CASSQRMFGGAHNEQFF
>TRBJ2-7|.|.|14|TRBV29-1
TGCAGCGTTGAAGATAACGCAGGGGACAACGAGCAGTACTTC
CSVEDNAGDNEQYF
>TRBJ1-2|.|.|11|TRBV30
TGTGCCTGGAATCGGGGTTATGGCTACACCTTC
CAWNRGYGYTF
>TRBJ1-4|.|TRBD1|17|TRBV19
TGTGCCAGTAGTACCGGGACAGGGGTGTCTAATAATGAAAAACTGTTTTTT
CASSTGTGVSNNEKLFF
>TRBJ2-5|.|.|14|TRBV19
TGTGCCAGTAGTATTGGGGGAATACAAGAGACCCAGTACTTC
CASSIGGIQETQYF
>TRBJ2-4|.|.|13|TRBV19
TGTGCCAGTAGTATAGGGGGGACTCCCATTCAGTACTTC
CASSIGGTPIQYF
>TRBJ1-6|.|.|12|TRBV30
TGTGCCTTTCCGTCCCACTCATCGGCCCCTCACTTT
CAFPSHSSAPHF
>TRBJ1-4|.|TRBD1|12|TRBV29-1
TGCAGCGTTGGGACAGGGTTTGAAAAACTGTTTTTT
CSVGTGFEKLFF
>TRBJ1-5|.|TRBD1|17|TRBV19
TGTGCCAGTAGTCCGGGACAGATTATCACTATTGGGCAGCCCCAGCATTTT
CASSPGQIITIGQPQHF
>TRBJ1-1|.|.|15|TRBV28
.
CASSTSGQGNTEAFF
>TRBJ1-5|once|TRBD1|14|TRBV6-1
TGTGCCAGCAGGGTAGGACAGGTTAATCAGCCCCAGCATTTT
CASRVGQVNQPQHF
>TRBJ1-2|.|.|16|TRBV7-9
TGTGCCAGCAGCTTACCGTCCTACGCCAGAAACTATGGCTACACCTTC
CASSLPSYARNYGYTF
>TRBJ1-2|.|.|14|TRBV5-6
TGTGCCAGCAGCTTGTACGGTGCTAACTATGGCTACACCTTC
CASSLYGANYGYTF
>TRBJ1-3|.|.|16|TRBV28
TGTGCCAGCAGTCCGAATAACCAGGTCTCTGGAAACACCATATATTTT
CASSPNNQVSGNTIYF
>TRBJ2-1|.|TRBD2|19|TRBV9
TGTGCCAGCAGCGGTACTAGCGGGACAGGTCGGAGCTCCTACAATGAGCAGTTCTTC
CASSGTSGTGRSSYNEQFF
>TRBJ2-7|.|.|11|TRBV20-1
TGCAGTGCTACCCAAGCCTACGAGCAGTACTTC
CSATQAYEQYF
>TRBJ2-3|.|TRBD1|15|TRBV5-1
TGCGCCAGCAGCTCGGGACAGGGGGCAACAGATACGCAGTATTTT
CASSSGQGATDTQYF
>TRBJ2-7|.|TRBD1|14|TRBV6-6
TGTGCCAGCAGCCCGGGACAGGCCCCCTACGAGCAGTACTTC
CASSPGQAPYEQYF
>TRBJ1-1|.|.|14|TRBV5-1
TGCGCCAGCAGCTTGGTCCAAAGGAACACTGAAGCTTTCTTT
CASSLVQRNTEAFF
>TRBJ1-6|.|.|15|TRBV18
TGTGCCAGCTCACTACAGGCAGGGGACAATTCACCCCTCCACTTT
CASSLQAGDNSPLHF
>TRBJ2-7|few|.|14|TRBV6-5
TGTGCCAGCTGGAGGCGGGGACAGATCTACGAGCAGTACTTC
CASWRRGQIYEQYF
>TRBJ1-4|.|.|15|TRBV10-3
TGTGCCATCAGCAATAAGGGGGGGAATAATGAAAAACTGTTTTTT
CAISNKGGNNEKLFF
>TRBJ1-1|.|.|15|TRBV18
TGTGCCAGCTCACGATCGACGGACAGCATAGCTGAAGCTTTCTTT
CASSRSTDSIAEAFF
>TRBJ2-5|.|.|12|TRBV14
TGTGCCAGCAGCCTGGGGGGCGGGACCCAGTACTTC
CASSLGGGTQYF
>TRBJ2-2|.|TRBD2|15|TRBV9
TGTGCCAGCAGCCCCGGGACTACCAACACCGGGGAGCTGTTTTTT
CASSPGTTNTGELFF
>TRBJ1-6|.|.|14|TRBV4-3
TGCGCCAGCAGCCAAAGGGGGAGGAATTCACCCCTCCACTTT
CASSQRGRNSPLHF
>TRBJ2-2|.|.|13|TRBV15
TGTGCCACCAGCTCACGGACGGCCGGGGAGCTGTTTTTT
CATSSRTAGELFF
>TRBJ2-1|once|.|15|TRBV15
TGTGCCACCAGCAGAGGGGGTAGCAGCTACAATGAGCAGTTCTTC
CATSRGGSSYNEQFF
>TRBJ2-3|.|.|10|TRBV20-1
TGCAGTGCTAGTAGTGATACGCAGTATTTT
CSASSDTQYF
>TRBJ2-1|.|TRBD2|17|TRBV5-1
TGCGCCAGCAGCTTGATGGCTAGCGGGAATATCTACAATGAGCAGTTCTTC
CASSLMASGNIYNEQFF
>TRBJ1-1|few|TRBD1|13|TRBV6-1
TGTGCCAGCTGCGGGGGACAGGAAAGAGAAGCTTTCTTT
CASCGGQEREAFF
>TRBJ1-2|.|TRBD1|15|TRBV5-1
TGCGCCAGCGGCCACGGGACAGGGATTGTGGATGGCTACACCTTC
CASGHGTGIVDGYTF
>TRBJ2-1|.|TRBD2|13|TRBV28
TGTGCCAGCACTTCGGGAGGGCCCAATGAGCAGTTCTTC
CASTSGGPNEQFF
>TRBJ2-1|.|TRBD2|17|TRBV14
TGTGCCAGCAGCCAAGCTCTAGCGGGGGGATATAAAAATGAGCAGTTCTTC
CASSQALAGGYKNEQFF
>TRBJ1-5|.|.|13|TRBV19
TGTGCCAGTAGTATGAAGGTCAATCAGCCCCAGCATTTT
CASSMKVNQPQHF
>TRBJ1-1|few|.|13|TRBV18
TGTGCCAGCTCAGCAACAGGGAATACTGAAGCTTTCTTT
CASSATGNTEAFF
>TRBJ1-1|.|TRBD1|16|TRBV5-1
TGCGCCAGCAGCCCCCGGACAGGTAACATGAACACTGAAGCTTTCTTT
CASSPRTGNMNTEAFF
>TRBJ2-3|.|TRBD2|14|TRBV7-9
TGTGCCAGCAGCTTTAGCGGGAGGGTAGATACGCAGTATTTT
CASSFSGRVDTQYF
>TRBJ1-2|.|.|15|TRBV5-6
TGTGCCAGCAGCTTGGCCGCTGGGGGCGGCTATGGCTACACCTTC
CASSLAAGGGYGYTF
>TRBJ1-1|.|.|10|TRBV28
TGTGCCAGCAGTTTGGATGAAGCTTTCTTT
CASSLDEAFF
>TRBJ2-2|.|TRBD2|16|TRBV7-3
TGTGCCAGCAGCTCTTCTAGCGGCGCGAACACCGGGGAGCTGTTTTTT
CASSSSSGANTGELFF
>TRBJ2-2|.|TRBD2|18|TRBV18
TGTGCCAGCTCACCCCAATATATAGCGGGAGAGAACACCGGGGAGCTGTTTTTT
CASSPQYIAGENTGELFF
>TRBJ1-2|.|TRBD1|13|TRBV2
TGTGCCAGCAGAACCGGGACAGGGTATGGCTACACCTTC
CASRTGTGYGYTF